This is a list of T cell receptor beta chains from one sample in a study of PD-1 blockade in mismatch repair-deficient tumors. Libraries were prepared by immunoSEQ multiplex PCR; TCRdb keeps only in-frame clonotypes and omits some of them. Of over 8,000 clones listed, 88% are singletons. For these TCRs, the target antigens are not known. The sequences come from cells cultured in vitro, collected from a patient treated with pembrolizumab. The receptors originated from an adult with mismatch repair-deficient cancer. The CDR3 runs from the conserved cysteine through the conserved F or W. Part of the rows lack a size; the others show once, few, many or a class for expanded clones.

clone_size	v_call	j_call	cdr3_aa
NA	TRBV28	TRBJ2-3	CASSFQGTDTQYF
once	TRBV7-3	TRBJ2-7	CASSFRPGGEQYF
NA	TRBV4-1	TRBJ2-1	CASSQEDRDYNEQFF
NA	TRBV9	TRBJ2-3	CASSLRLATGDTQYF
NA	TRBV5-1	TRBJ2-1	CASSLASGRAYNEQFF
NA	TRBV29-1	TRBJ2-3	CSVEEDRVHTDTQYF
NA	TRBV5-1	TRBJ2-7	CASSGQGGDHGEQYF
NA	TRBV14	TRBJ2-5	CASSQVNTETQYF
NA	TRBV5-1	TRBJ1-2	CASSLGSGGDGYTF
NA	TRBV7-3	TRBJ1-3	CASSADGNSGNTIYF
NA	TRBV28	TRBJ2-7	CASSLTGFEQYF
NA	TRBV28	TRBJ1-4	CASSFSLGFGELFF
NA	TRBV4-1	TRBJ2-3	CASSQDWRDTQYF
once	TRBV7-3	TRBJ2-1	CASSLTGGVYNEQFF
NA	TRBV29-1	TRBJ2-1	CSVEEGLEQFF
NA	TRBV5-1	TRBJ2-2	CASSLAPSGSPGSTGELFF
NA	TRBV7-9	TRBJ1-5	CASSSTKDRVNQPQHF
NA	TRBV5-6	TRBJ2-7	CASSLFLWQGGSYEQYF
NA	TRBV14	TRBJ2-1	CASSQVWGREQFF
NA	TRBV30	TRBJ2-3	CAWSVLGRGGTDTQYF
NA	TRBV6-6	TRBJ2-4	CASRKGVDAKNIQYF
NA	TRBV27	TRBJ2-7	CASSSNRQGSAYEQYF
NA	TRBV21-1	TRBJ2-2	CASSKGGGLAGDNGELFF
NA	TRBV12-5	TRBJ2-2	CASGPAPGAPGELFF
large	TRBV28	TRBJ1-6	CASSFGARSSPLHF
NA	TRBV6-5	TRBJ1-5	CASSYTGNSNQPQHF
NA	TRBV28	TRBJ2-4	CASSPGPRNIQYF
NA	TRBV19	TRBJ2-3	CASSLAGGPGTDTQYF
NA	TRBV11-3	TRBJ2-1	CASSISRNEQFF
NA	TRBV7-9	TRBJ1-1	CASSSPEGQPEAFF
NA	TRBV5-4	TRBJ1-1	CASSLGDRYNTEAFF
once	TRBV6-5	TRBJ2-1	CASSYSKAGGPSKQFF
NA	TRBV28	TRBJ1-5	CATKTMFQPQHF
NA	TRBV27	TRBJ2-2	CASSVLNTGELFF
NA	TRBV4-1	TRBJ1-2	CASSQDMRAGVPDGYTF
NA	TRBV18	TRBJ2-1	CASSPRLAESYNEQFF
NA	TRBV28	TRBJ1-5	CAGSTTLGPQHF
NA	TRBV4-1	TRBJ2-3	CASSQESKDRLVWGTDTQYF
NA	TRBV18	TRBJ2-7	CASSTDSYEQYF
NA	TRBV14	TRBJ1-2	CASSQGTGYGYTF
NA	TRBV12-5	TRBJ2-7	CASGFGGRIEQYF
medium-sized	TRBV27	TRBJ2-7	CASSLLAGRDEQYF
NA	TRBV19	TRBJ1-3	CASKGRGRGNTIYF
NA	TRBV18	TRBJ1-5	CASSPDSNQPQHF
NA	TRBV6-5	TRBJ2-1	CASSPAGGGVLEQFF
once	TRBV7-2	TRBJ2-5	CASSFSPQGTQYF
NA	TRBV28	TRBJ2-7	CASRTSGYEQYF
NA	TRBV5-1	TRBJ2-5	CASSFSPKDRAETQYF
once	TRBV7-6	TRBJ2-1	CASSLAGGVGGGEQFF
NA	TRBV6-1	TRBJ1-2	CASREPGGGNYGYTF
NA	TRBV27	TRBJ2-7	CASSLGTGRGYEQYF
NA	TRBV4-1	TRBJ1-2	CASSQAQGSKGYTF
NA	TRBV5-4	TRBJ2-2	CASGGGGGTGELFF